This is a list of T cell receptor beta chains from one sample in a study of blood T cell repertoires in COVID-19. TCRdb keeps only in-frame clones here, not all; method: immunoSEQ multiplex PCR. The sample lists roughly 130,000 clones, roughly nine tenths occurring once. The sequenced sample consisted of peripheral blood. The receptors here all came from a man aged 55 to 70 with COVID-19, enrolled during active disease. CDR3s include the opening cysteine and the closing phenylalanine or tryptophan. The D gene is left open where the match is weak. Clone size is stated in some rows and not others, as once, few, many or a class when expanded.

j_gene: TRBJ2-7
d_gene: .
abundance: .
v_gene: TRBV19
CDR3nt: TGTGCCAGTAGTAGGATGAAGGGAGAAGACTACGAGCAGTACTTC
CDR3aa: CASSRMKGEDYEQYF

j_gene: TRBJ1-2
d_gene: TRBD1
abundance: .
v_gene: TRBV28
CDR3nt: TGTGCCAGCAGTTCTAGGGACAGGTCCTATGGCTACACCTTC
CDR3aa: CASSSRDRSYGYTF

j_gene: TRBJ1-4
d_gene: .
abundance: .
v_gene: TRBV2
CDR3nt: TGTGCCAGCAGTGTAAGGGGGAGCGGTGAAAAACTGTTTTTT
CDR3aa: CASSVRGSGEKLFF

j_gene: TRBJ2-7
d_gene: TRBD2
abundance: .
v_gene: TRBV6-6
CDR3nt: TGTGCCAGCAGTTACCAGGCGGGAGGGCCCTACGAGCAGTACTTC
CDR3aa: CASSYQAGGPYEQYF

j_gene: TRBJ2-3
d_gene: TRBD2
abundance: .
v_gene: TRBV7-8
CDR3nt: TGTGCCAGCAGCTTAGTCTCGGGAGGGCCGACAGATACGCAGTATTTT
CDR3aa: CASSLVSGGPTDTQYF

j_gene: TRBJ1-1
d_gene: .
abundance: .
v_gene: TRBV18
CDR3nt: TGTGCCAGCTCACCCTTCCCGGACACTGAAGCTTTCTTT
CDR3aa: CASSPFPDTEAFF

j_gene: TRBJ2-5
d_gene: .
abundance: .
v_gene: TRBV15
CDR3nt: TGTGCCACCAGCAGCGGGGTGGACCCCCAAGAGACCCAGTACTTC
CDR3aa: CATSSGVDPQETQYF

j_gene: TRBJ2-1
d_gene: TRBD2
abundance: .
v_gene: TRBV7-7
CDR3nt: TGTGCCAGCAGCCCCGGGAGGACGATTTACAATGAGCAGTTCTTC
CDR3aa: CASSPGRTIYNEQFF

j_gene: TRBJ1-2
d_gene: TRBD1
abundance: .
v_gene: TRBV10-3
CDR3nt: TGTGCCATCAGTGACGACCGACAGGGAGGTTACACCTTC
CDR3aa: CAISDDRQGGYTF

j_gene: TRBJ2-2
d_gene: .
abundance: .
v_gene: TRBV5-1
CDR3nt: TGCGCCAGCAGCTTTGTGGGCGAGGAGCTGTTTTTT
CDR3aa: CASSFVGEELFF

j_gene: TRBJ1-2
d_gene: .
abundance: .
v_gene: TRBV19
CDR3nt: TGTGCCAGCGGGGGGAGAAACTATGGCTACACCTTC
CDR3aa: CASGGRNYGYTF

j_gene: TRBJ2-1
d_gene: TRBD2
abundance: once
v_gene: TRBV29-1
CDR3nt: TGCAGCGTTGATGTGGCAAGGCTAGCGGGAGCGGGCAATGAGCAGTTCTTC
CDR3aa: CSVDVARLAGAGNEQFF

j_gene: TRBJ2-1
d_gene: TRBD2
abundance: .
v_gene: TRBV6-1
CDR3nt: TGTGCCAGCAGTGAATTGCCGGGAAGGCAGGAGACTAGCGGTGAGTTCTTC
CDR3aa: CASSELPGRQETSGEFF

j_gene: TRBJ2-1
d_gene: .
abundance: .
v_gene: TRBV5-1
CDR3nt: TGCGCCAGCAGCTCGCCCGGAGTTAGGGGGAATGAGCAGTTCTTC
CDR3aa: CASSSPGVRGNEQFF

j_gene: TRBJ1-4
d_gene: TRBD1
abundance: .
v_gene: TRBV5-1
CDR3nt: TGCGCCAGTTGGAGCGGGACAGGGGATGAAAAACTGTTTTTT
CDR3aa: CASWSGTGDEKLFF

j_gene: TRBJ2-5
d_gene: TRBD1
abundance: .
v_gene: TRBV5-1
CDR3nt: TGCGCCAGCAGCTTCGGGACAGCCCAAGAGACCCAGTACTTC
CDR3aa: CASSFGTAQETQYF

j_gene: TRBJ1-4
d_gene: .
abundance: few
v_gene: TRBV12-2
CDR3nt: TGTGCAAGTCGCTTAGAAGTGGCCAGGGTAATAGAAAAACTGTTTTTT
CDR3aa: CASRLEVARVIEKLFF

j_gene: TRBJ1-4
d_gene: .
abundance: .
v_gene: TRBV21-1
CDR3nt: TGTGCCAGCAGCAAAGCGGAGGGAGAAGAAAAACTGTTTTTT
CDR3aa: CASSKAEGEEKLFF

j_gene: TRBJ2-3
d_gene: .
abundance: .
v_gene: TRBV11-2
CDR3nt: TGTGCCAGCAGCTTACTAGTAGGGGCAGATACGCAGTATTTT
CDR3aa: CASSLLVGADTQYF

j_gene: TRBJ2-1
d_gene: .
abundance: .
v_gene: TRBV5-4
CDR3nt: TGTGCCAGCAGCATGGGACAATACAATGAGCAGTTCTTC
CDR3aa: CASSMGQYNEQFF

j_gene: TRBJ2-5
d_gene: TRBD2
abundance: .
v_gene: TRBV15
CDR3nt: TGTGCCACCAGCAGAGCCGTAGGACTAGCGCAAGAGACCCAGTACTTC
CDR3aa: CATSRAVGLAQETQYF

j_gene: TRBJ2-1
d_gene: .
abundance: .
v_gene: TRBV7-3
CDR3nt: TGTGCCAGCTCCATAGGAGGGCCCTACAATGAGCAGTTCTTC
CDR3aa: CASSIGGPYNEQFF

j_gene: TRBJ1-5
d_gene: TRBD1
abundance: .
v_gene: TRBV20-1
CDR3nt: TGCAGTGCTTCCCAGGGGGAGCCCCAGCATTTT
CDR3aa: CSASQGEPQHF

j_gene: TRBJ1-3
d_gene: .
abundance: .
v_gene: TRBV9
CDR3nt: TGTGCCAGCAGCGCCTCCTCTGGAAACACCATATATTTT
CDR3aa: CASSASSGNTIYF

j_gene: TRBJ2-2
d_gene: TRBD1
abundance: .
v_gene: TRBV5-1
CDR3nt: TGCGCCAGCAGCTTGCGTACAGGGGACACCGGGGAGCTGTTTTTT
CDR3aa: CASSLRTGDTGELFF

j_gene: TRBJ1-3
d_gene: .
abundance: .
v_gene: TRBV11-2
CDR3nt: TGTGCCAGCAGCTTATTTTCCAATGGAAACACCATATATTTT
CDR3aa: CASSLFSNGNTIYF

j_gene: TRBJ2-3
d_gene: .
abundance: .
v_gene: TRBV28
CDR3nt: TGTGCCAGCAGTACTGTAGATAGCACAGATACGCAGTATTTT
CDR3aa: CASSTVDSTDTQYF

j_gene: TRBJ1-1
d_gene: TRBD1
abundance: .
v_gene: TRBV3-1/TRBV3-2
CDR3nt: TGTGCCAGCACCCGGGACAGGCTGAACACTGAAGCTTTCTTT
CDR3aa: CASTRDRLNTEAFF

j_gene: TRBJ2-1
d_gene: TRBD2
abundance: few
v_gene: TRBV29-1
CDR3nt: TGCAGCTCCAGACTAGCGAGGACCAATGAGCAGTTCTTC
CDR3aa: CSSRLARTNEQFF

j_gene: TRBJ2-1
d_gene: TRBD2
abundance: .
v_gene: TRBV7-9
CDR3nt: TGTGCCAGCAGCTTGGAGCTAGCGGGAGTCGAAGAGCAGTTCTTC
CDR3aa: CASSLELAGVEEQFF

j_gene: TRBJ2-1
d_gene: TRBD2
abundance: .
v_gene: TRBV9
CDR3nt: TGTGCCAGCAGCGCCGGACTAGCGGGAGGGTCTGAGTTCTTC
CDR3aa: CASSAGLAGGSEFF

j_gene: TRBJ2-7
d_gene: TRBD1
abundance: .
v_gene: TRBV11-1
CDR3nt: TGTGCCAGCAGCCGGGACAGCTACGAGCAGTACTTC
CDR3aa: CASSRDSYEQYF

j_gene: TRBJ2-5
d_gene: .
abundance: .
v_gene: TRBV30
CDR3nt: TGTGCCTGGAGTGTAGGAGGAGGAGAGACCCAGTACTTC
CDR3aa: CAWSVGGGETQYF

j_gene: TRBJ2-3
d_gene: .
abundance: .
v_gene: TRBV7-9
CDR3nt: TGTGCCAGCAGCTCCAGCTTTGGGCCTACGCAGTATTTT
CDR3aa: CASSSSFGPTQYF

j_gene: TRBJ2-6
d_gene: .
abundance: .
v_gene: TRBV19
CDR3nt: TGTGCCAGCCTGTCCGCAGGGGACCCAAGCTCTGGGGCCAACGTCCTGACTTTC
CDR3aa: CASLSAGDPSSGANVLTF

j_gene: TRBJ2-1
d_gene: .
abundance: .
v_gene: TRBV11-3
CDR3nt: TGTGCCAGCAGCTTAGAGGAGGGGGCGGGGGAGCAGTTCTTC
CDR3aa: CASSLEEGAGEQFF

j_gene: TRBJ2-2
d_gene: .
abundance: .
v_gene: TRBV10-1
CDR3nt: TGCGCCAGCAGTGGCAGGGGCATCACCGGGGAGCTGTTTTTT
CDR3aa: CASSGRGITGELFF

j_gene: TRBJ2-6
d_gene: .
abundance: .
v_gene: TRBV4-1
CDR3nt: TGCGCCAGCAGCCCACGGACGTCAGGGTTGGCTGGGGCCAACGTCCTGACTTTC
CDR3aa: CASSPRTSGLAGANVLTF

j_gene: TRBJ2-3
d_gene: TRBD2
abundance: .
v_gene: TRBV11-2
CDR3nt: TGTGCCAGCAGCCTTTCTAGCGGGAGTACAGATACGCAGTATTTT
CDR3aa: CASSLSSGSTDTQYF

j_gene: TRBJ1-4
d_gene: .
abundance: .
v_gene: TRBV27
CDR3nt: TGTGCCAGCAGTTCGGAACAGCCTGCTCGCTTAACTAATGAAAAACTGTTTTTT
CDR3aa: CASSSEQPARLTNEKLFF

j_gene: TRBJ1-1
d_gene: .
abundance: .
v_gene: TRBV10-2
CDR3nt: TGCGCCAGCAGGGAGACGGACGGGATGAACACTGAAGCTTTCTTT
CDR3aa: CASRETDGMNTEAFF

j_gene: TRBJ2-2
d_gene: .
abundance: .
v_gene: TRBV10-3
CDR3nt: TGTGCCATCAGTGGGACTGTTTACACCGGGGAGCTGTTTTTT
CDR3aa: CAISGTVYTGELFF

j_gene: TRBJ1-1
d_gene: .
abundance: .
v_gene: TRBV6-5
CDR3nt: TGTGCCAGCAGTTTACAAACTGAAGCTTTCTTT
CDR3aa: CASSLQTEAFF

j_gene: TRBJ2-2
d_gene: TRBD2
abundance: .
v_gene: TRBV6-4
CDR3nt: TGTGCCAGCAGCGAAAGCGGGAGCGACACCGGGGAGCTGTTTTTT
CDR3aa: CASSESGSDTGELFF

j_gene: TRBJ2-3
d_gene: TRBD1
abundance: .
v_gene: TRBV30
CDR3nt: TGTGCCTGGAGTCGGACAGGGGCCCGGGCAGATACGCAGTATTTT
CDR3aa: CAWSRTGARADTQYF

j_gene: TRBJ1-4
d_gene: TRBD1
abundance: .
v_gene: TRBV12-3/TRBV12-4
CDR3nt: TGTGCCAGCAGTTTCTTACAGGGGGAAAAACTGTTTTTT
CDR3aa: CASSFLQGEKLFF

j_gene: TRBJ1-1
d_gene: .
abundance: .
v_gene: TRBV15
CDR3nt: TGTGCCACCAGCAGAGATCGGTACGGTGAAGCTTTCTTT
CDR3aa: CATSRDRYGEAFF

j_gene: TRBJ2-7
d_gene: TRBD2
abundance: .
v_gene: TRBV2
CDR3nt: TGTGCCAGCAGTGAGGGACTAGCAGAATACGGCGAGCAGTACTTC
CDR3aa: CASSEGLAEYGEQYF